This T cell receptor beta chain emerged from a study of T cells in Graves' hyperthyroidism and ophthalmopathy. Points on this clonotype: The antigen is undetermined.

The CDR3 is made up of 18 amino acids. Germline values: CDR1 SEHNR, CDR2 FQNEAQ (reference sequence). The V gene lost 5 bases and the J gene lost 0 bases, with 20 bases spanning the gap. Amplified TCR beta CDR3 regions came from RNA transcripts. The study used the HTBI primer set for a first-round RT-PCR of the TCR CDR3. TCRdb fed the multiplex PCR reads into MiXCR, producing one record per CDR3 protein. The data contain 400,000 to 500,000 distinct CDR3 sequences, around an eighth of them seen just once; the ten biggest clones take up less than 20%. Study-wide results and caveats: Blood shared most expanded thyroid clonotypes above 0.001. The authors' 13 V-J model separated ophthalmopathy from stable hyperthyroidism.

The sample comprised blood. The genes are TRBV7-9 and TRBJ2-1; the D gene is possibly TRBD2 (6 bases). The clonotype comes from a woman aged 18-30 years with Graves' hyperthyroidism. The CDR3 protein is CASSPVLASAYSYNEQFF. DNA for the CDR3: TGTGCCAGCAGCCCAGTCCTGGCTAGCGCCTACTCCTACAATGAGCAGTTCTTC.